Below, 6 T cell receptor beta chains from the same sample are listed, as sequenced in a study of CD8 T cells in ankylosing spondylitis. Study observations and caveats: Roughly eight highly homologous variants made up a TCR beta motif that seemed to typify ankylosing spondylitis blood.

Their target antigens are unknown. TCRdb redid the calling of the 5' RACE reads with MiXCR, one entry per CDR3 protein. The sample lists about 220,000 distinct CDR3 sequences, around 17% seen once, with about two fifths in the top ten. Sequencing was done on a sample of blood, either unsorted or a sorted T cell fraction (not recorded which). These receptors originate from a male donor with ankylosing spondylitis.

This clonotype has a handful of counts. This rearrangement joins TRBV3-1 to TRBJ1-1; the D gene is possibly TRBD1 (5 bases). CDR1 is LGHDT and CDR2 is YNNKEL in the germline V gene (reference sequence). The CDR3 consists of 14 residues. Trimming stripped 1 base from V and 8 bases from J, with 14 bases between. This CDR3 is CASSQGPREGEAFF. CDR3 sequence (DNA): TGTGCCAGCAGCCAAGGTCCCAGGGAGGGAGAAGCTTTCTTT. The entire variable domain, with the rest obtained from reference TRBV3-1 and TRBJ1-1, is as follows: DTAVSQTPKYLVTQMGNDKSIKCEQNLGHDTMYWYKQDSKKFLKIMFSYNNKELIINETVPNRFSPKSPDKAHLNLHINSLELGDSAVYFCASSQGPREGEAFFGQGTRLTVV.

The V gene is TRBV29-1, the J gene TRBJ1-2; TRBD1 might be the D (5 bases). There are 21 residues in the CDR3. With 3 bases removed from V and 0 bases from J, the gap between germline ends came to 32 bases. The germline V gene encodes CDR1 SQVTM and CDR2 ANQGSEA. The CDR3 is CSVEANPEVLDRRLTNYGYTF. CDR3 DNA: TGCAGCGTTGAGGCCAACCCTGAGGTCCTTGACAGAAGATTGACTAACTATGGCTACACCTTC.

This clonotype was counted ten times or more. The V gene is TRBV5-1, the J gene TRBJ2-7; weak D call: TRBD2 (5 bases). CDR1 SGHRS and CDR2 YFSETQ come from the germline V gene. The CDR3 is 16 residues long. Trimming took 0 bases from V and 2 from J, leaving 15 bases between them. CDR3 sequence (DNA): TGCGCCAGCAGCTTGGGATTGGACTCAAGAACCTACGAGCAGTACTTC. Translation: CASSLGLDSRTYEQYF.

This chain joins TRBV12-3 or TRBV12-4 and TRBJ2-7; D is possibly TRBD1 (5 bases). V lost 7 bases and J lost 2, with 12 bases in between. This CDR3 is 13 amino acids long. CDR3 DNA sequence: TGTGCCAGCACGGACATGCTGACCTACGAGCAGTACTTC. It encodes CASTDMLTYEQYF.

This clonotype has a handful of counts. The CDR3 bases are TGTGCCTGGGGAAGAGGCAATGAGCAGTTCTTC. Translated, it gives CAWGRGNEQFF. The chain is built from TRBV30 and TRBJ2-1; D gene ambiguous. From germline, CDR1 is GTSNPN and CDR2 SVGIG (reference sequence). V dropped 5 bases and J dropped 6 bases, with 8 bases sitting between them. The CDR3 runs 11 residues. The variable domain in full, with the rest retrieved from reference TRBV30 and TRBJ2-1, is SQTIHQWPATLVQPVGSPLSLECTVEGTSNPNLYWYRQAAGRGLQLLFYSVGIGQISSEVPQNLSASRPQDRQFILSSKKLLLSDSGFYLCAWGRGNEQFFGPGTRLTVL.

This clonotype was seen a few times. The chain uses TRBV7-9 and TRBJ2-1; no clear D. This CDR3 region has 14 residues. Germline V CDR1 and CDR2: SEHNR, FQNEAQ (reference sequence). The ends were cut back, 1 base at V and 7 bases at J, with 11 bases in the middle. The chain's CDR3 is CASSLGSLGNEQFF. The CDR3 DNA sequence: TGTGCCAGCAGCTTAGGGTCGCTTGGGAATGAGCAGTTCTTC.